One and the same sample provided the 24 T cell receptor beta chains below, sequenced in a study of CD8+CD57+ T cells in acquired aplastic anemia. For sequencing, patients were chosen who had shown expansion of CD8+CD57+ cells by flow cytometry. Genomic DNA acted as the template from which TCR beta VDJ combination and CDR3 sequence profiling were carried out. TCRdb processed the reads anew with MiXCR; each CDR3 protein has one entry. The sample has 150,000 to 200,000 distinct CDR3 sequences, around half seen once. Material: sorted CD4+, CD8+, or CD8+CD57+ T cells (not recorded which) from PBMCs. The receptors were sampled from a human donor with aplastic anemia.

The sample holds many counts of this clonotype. DNA of the CDR3: TGCAGTGCTAAGAAGGGGCTTAATCAGCCCCAGCATTTT. Residues: CSAKKGLNQPQHF. The V and J genes are TRBV20-1 and TRBJ1-5, with a tentative D call TRBD1 (5 bases). The germline V and J ends were trimmed by 4 bases and 4 bases, with 11 bases remaining between them. This CDR3 is 13 amino acids long. CDR1 is DFQATT and CDR2 is SNEGSKA in the germline V gene (reference sequence).

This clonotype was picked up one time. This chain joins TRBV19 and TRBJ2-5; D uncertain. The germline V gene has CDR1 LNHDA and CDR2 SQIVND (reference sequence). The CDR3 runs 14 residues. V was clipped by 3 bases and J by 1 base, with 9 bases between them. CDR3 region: CASSISRLQETQYF. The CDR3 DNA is TGTGCCAGTAGTATTTCTAGACTCCAAGAGACCCAGTACTTC.

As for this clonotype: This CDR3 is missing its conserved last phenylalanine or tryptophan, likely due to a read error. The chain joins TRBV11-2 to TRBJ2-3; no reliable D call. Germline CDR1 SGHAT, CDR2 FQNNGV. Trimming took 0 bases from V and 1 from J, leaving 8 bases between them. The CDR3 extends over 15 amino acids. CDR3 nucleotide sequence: TGTGCCAGCAGCTTAGAGCTAGGCCGCACAGATACGCAGTATCTT. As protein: CASSLELGRTDTQYL.

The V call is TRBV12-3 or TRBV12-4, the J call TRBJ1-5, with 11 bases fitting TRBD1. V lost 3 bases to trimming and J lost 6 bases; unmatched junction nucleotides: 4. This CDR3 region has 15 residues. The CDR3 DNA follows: TGTGCCAGCAGTTTCACGGGACAGGGGGGTCAGCCCCAGCATTTT. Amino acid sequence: CASSFTGQGGQPQHF.

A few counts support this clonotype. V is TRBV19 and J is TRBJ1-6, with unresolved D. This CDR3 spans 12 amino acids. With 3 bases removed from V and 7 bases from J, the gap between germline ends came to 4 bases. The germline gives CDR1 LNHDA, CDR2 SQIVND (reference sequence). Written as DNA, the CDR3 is TGTGCCAGTAGTATTGAGAATTCACCCCTCCACTTT. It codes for CASSIENSPLHF.

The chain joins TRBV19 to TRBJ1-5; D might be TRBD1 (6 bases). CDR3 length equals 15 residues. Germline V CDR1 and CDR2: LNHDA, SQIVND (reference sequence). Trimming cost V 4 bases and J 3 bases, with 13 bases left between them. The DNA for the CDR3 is TGTGCCAGTAGTACGGGCAGGGGATTCAATCAGCCCCAGCATTTT. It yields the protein CASSTGRGFNQPQHF.

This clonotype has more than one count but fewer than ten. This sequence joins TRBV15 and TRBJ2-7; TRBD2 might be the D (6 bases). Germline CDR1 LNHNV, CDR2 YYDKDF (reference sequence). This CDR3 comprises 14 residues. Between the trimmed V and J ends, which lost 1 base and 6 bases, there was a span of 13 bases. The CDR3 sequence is CATSRGFDGGEQYF. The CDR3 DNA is TGTGCCACCAGCAGAGGTTTCGACGGGGGCGAGCAGTACTTC.

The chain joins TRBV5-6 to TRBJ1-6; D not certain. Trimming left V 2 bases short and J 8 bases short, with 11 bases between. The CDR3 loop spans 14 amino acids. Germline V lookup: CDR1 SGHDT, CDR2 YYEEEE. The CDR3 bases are TGTGCCAGCAGCTTACAGCTGGGAGATTCACCCCTCCACTTT. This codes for CASSLQLGDSPLHF.

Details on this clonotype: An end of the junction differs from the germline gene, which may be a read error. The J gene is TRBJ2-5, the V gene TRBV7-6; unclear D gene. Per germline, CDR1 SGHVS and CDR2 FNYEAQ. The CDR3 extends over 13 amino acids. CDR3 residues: CASSLYIQETQYF. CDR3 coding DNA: TGTGCTAGCAGCTTATATATCCAAGAGACCCAGTACTTC.

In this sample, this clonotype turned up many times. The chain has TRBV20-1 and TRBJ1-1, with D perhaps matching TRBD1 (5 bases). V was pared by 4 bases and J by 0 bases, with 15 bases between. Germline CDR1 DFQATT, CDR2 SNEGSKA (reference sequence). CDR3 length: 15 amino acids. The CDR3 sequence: CSATEGAALNTEAFF. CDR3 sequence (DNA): TGCAGTGCTACGGAAGGGGCCGCGTTGAACACTGAAGCTTTCTTT.

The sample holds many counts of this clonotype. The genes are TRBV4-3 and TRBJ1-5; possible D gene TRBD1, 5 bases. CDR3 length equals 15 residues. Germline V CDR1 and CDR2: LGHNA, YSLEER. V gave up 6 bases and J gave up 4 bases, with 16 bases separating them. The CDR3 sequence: CASRIGVDRNQPQHF. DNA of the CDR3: TGCGCCAGCAGGATAGGGGTCGACCGAAATCAGCCCCAGCATTTT.

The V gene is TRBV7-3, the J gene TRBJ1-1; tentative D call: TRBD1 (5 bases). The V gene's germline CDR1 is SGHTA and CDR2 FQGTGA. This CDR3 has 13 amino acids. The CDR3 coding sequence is TGTGCTTTGCCGGGACGGCTGAACACTGAAGCTTTCTTT. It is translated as CALPGRLNTEAFF.

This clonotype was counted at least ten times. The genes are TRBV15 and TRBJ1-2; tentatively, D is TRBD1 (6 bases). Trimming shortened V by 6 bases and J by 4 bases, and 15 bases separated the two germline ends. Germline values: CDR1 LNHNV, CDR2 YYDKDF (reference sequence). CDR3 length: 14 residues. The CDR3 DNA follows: TGTGCCACCAGTTTGGAGAAGGGGGTCTATGGCTACACCTTC. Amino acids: CATSLEKGVYGYTF.

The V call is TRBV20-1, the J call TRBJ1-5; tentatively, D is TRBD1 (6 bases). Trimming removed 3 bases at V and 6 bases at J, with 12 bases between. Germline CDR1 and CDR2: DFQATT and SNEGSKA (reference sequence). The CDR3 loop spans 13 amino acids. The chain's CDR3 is CSASQGYTQPQHF. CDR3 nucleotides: TGCAGTGCTAGTCAGGGGTATACTCAGCCCCAGCATTTT.

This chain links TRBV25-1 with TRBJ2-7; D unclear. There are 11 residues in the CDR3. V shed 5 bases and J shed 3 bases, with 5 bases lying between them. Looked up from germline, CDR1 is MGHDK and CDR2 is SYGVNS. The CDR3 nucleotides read TGTGCCAGCAGTAGGATCTACGAGCAGTACTTC. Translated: CASSRIYEQYF.

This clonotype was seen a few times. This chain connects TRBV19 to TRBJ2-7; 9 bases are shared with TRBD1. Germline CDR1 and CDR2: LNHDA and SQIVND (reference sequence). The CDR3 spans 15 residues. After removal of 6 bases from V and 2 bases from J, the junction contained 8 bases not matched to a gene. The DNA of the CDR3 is TGTGCCAGTAGGCCACAGGGGGCCAATCCCTACGAGCAGTACTTC. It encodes CASRPQGANPYEQYF. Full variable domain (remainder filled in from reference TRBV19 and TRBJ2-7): DGGITQSPKYLFRKEGQNVTLSCEQNLNHDAMYWYRQDPGQGLRLIYYSQIVNDFQKGDIAEGYSVSREKKESFPLTVTSAQKNPTAFYLCASRPQGANPYEQYFGPGTRLTVT.

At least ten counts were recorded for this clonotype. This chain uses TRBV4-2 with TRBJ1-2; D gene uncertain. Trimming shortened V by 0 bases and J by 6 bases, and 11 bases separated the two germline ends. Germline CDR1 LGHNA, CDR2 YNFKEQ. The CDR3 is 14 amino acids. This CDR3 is CASSQDRQIDGYTF. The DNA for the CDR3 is TGTGCCAGCAGCCAAGATAGGCAGATAGATGGCTACACCTTC.

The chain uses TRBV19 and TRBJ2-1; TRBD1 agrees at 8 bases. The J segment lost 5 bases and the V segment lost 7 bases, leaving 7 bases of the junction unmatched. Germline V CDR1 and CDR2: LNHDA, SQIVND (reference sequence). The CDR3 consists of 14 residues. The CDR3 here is CASTLTGENNEQFF. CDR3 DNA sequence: TGTGCCAGTACCTTGACAGGGGAGAACAATGAGCAGTTCTTC. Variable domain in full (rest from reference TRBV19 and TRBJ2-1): DGGITQSPKYLFRKEGQNVTLSCEQNLNHDAMYWYRQDPGQGLRLIYYSQIVNDFQKGDIAEGYSVSREKKESFPLTVTSAQKNPTAFYLCASTLTGENNEQFFGPGTRLTVL.

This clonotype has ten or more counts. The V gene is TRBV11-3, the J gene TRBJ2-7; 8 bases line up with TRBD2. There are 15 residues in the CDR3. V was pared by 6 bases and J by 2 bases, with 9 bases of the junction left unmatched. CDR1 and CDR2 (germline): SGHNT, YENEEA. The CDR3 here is CASSLSGAGAYEQYF. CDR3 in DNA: TGTGCCAGCAGTTTATCCGGAGCGGGGGCCTACGAGCAGTACTTC. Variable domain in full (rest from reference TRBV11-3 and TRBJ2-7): EAGVVQSPRYKIIEKKQPVAFWCNPISGHNTLYWYLQNLGQGPELLIRYENEEAVDDSQLPKDRFSAERLKGVDSTLKIQPAELGDSAVYLCASSLSGAGAYEQYFGPGTRLTVT.

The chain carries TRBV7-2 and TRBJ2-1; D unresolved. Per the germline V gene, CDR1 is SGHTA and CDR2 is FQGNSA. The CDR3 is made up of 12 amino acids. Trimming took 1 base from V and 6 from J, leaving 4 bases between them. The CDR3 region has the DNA TGTGCCAGCAGCTTAGTCTCCAATGAGCAGTTCTTC. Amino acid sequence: CASSLVSNEQFF.

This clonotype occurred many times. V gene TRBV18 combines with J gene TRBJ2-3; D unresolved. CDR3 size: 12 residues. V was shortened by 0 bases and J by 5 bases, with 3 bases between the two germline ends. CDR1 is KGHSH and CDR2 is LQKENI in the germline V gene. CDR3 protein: CASSPPVDTQYF. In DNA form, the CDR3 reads TGTGCCAGCTCACCACCGGTAGATACGCAGTATTTT.

The CDR3, as DNA: TGTGCCAGCAGATCGGGACAGGGGGCAACTAATGAAAAACTGTTTTTT. The encoded protein is CASRSGQGATNEKLFF. The chain uses TRBV6-1 and TRBJ1-4; 11 bases line up with TRBD1. With V trimmed by 6 bases and J by 0 bases, 3 bases remained unmatched. The CDR3 has 16 amino acids. The germline V gene has CDR1 MNHNS and CDR2 SASEGT.

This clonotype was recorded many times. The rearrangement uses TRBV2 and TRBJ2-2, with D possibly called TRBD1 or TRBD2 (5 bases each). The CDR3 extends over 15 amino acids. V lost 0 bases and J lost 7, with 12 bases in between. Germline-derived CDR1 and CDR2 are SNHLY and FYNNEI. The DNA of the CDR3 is TGTGCCAGCAGTGAAGCGCTTCGGGGCATCGGGGAGCTGTTTTTT. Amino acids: CASSEALRGIGELFF.

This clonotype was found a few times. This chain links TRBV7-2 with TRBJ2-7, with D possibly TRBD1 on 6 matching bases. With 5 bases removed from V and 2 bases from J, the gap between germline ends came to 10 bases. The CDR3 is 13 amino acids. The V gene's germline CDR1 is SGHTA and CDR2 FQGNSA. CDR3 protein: CASSPEGAYEQYF. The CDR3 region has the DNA TGTGCCAGCAGCCCTGAGGGGGCCTACGAGCAGTACTTC.